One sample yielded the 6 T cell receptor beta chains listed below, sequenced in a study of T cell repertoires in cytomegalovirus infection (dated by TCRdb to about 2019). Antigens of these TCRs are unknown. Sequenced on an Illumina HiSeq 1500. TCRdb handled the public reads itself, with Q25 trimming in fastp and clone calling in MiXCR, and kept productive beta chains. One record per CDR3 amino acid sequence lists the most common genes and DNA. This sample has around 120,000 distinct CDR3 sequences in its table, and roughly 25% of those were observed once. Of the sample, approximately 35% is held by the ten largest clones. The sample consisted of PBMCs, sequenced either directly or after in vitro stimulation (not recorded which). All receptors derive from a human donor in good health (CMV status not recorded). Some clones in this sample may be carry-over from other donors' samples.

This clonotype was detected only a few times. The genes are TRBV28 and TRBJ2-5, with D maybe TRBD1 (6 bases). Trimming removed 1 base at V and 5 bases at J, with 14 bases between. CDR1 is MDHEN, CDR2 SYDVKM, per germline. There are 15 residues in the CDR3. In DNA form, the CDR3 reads TGTGCCAGCAGTTTATCAACTGGGGGCTTGGAGACCCAGTACTTC. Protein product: CASSLSTGGLETQYF.

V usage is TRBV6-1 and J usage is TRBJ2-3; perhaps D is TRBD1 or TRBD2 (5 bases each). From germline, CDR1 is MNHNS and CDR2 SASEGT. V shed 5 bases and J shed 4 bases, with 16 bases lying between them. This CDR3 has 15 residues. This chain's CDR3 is CASSPSGTSADTQYF. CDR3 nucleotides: TGTGCCAGCAGTCCTTCGGGGACCTCCGCAGATACGCAGTATTTT.

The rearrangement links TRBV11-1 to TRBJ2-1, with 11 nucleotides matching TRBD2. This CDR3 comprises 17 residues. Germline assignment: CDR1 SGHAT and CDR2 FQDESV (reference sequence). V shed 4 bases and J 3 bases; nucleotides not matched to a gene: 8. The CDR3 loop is CASSSRTSGLDYNEQFF. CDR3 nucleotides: TGTGCCAGCAGCTCGCGGACTAGCGGGTTAGACTACAATGAGCAGTTCTTC. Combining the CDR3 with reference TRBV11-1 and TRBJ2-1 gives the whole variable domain EAEVAQSPRYKITEKSQAVAFWCDPISGHATLYWYRQILGQGPELLVQFQDESVVDDSQLPKDRFSAERLKGVDSTLKIQPAELGDSAMYLCASSSRTSGLDYNEQFFGPGTRLTVL.

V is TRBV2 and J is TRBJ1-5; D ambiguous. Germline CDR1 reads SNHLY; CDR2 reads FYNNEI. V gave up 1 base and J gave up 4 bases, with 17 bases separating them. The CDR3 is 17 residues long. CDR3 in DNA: TGTGCCAGCAGTGAAGTCGGAGGGCTCCAATTTAATCAGCCCCAGCATTTT. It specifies CASSEVGGLQFNQPQHF.

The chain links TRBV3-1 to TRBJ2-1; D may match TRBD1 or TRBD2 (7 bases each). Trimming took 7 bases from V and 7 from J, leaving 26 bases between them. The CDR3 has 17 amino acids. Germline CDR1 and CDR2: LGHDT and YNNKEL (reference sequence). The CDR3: CASTIQKGGTAVNEQFF. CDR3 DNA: TGTGCCAGCACCATCCAAAAGGGGGGGACAGCCGTGAATGAGCAGTTCTTC.

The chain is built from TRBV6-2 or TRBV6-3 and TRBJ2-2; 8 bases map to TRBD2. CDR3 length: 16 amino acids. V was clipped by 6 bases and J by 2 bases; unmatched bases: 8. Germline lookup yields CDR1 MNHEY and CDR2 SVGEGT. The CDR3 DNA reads TGTGCCAGCAGCCGCCGACTAGCGCTCAACACCGGGGAGCTGTTTTTT. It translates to CASSRRLALNTGELFF.